This T cell receptor beta chain derives from a study of OX40 agonist ivuxolimab in advanced cancers. The germline V gene encodes CDR1 SGHDT and CDR2 YYEEEE. V lost 5 bases to trimming and J lost 3 bases; unmatched junction nucleotides: 4. This CDR3 is 13 amino acids long. This table comes from immunoSEQ multiplex PCR, and its TCRdb copy is limited to in-frame clones, with some not included. The data hold around 56,000 clones, with under 85% observed a single time. The source is an adult with an advanced solid tumor such as melanoma, head and neck, liver or kidney cancer. Sequencing was performed on CD4+ or CD8+ T cells sorted from blood, taken in a trial of the OX40 agonist ivuxolimab. This chain links TRBV5-6 with TRBJ1-2, with TRBD1 identical over 7 bases. The CDR3 reads CASSRDRDYGYTF. In DNA, the CDR3 is TGTGCCAGCAGTCGGGACAGAGACTATGGCTACACCTTC.